The rows below give T cell receptor beta chains drawn from one sample of a study of blood T cell repertoires in COVID-19. Some clones are missing from TCRdb's copy, which holds only in-frame ones; the method was immunoSEQ multiplex PCR. The sample carries around 71,000 clones, around 86% recorded once. Sequenced input: peripheral blood. These receptor sequences come from a woman aged 60-75 years with acute or convalescent COVID-19. Each CDR3 is given with its conserved first and last residue. D genes are given only for firm matches. Size tells how often a clone was seen (once, few, many) or the class of an expanded clone, and some rows leave it out.

V gene	D gene	J gene	clone size	CDR3 length	CDR3 DNA	CDR3 protein
TRBV5-4	-	TRBJ1-1	once	13	TGTGCCAGCAGCTTGACGGGGGGGACTGAAGCTTTCTTT	CASSLTGGTEAFF
TRBV4-3	TRBD1	TRBJ2-7	-	13	TGCGCCAGCAGCCAAGACAGGGGGCACGAGCAGTACTTC	CASSQDRGHEQYF
TRBV28	TRBD1	TRBJ1-1	-	14	TGTGCCAGCAGCACCGGGACAGAGAACACTGAAGCTTTCTTT	CASSTGTENTEAFF
TRBV15	-	TRBJ1-4	-	14	TGTGCCACCAGCAGAGATCGGGGAGCCGAAAAACTGTTTTTT	CATSRDRGAEKLFF
TRBV24-1	-	TRBJ1-5	-	12	TGTGCCACCAGTGCCGGGAACCAGCCCCAGCATTTT	CATSAGNQPQHF
TRBV11-2	TRBD2	TRBJ2-2	-	18	TGTGCCAGCAGCCCGAGCGGGGGGGCCTCCAGCAACACCGGGGAGCTGTTTTTT	CASSPSGGASSNTGELFF
TRBV28	TRBD2	TRBJ2-3	-	15	TGTGCCAGCAGTTTTGGTATTAGCGGGGGCTGGGTACAGTATTTT	CASSFGISGGWVQYF
TRBV3-1/TRBV3-2	TRBD2	TRBJ2-1	-	13	TGTGCCAGCAGCCAAGCAAGCGGGGTAGAGCAGTTCTTC	CASSQASGVEQFF
TRBV19	TRBD1	TRBJ1-2	-	12	TGTGCCAGCAGGACAGGGAACTATGGCTACACCTTC	CASRTGNYGYTF
TRBV6-4	-	TRBJ2-7	-	13	TGTGCCAGCAGTTCTAACAGGGTGTACGAGCAGTACTTC	CASSSNRVYEQYF
TRBV19	TRBD1	TRBJ1-5	few	16	TGTGCCAGTAGAACGACCGGGACAGGGGGCAATCAGCCCCAGCATTTT	CASRTTGTGGNQPQHF
TRBV3-1/TRBV3-2	TRBD1	TRBJ1-1	-	16	TGTGCCAGCAGCCGGGGACAGGGTAAAATGAACACTGAAGCTTTCTTT	CASSRGQGKMNTEAFF
TRBV30	TRBD2	TRBJ2-7	-	12	TGTGCCTGGAGTCGGGAGGGCGGCGAGCAGTACTTC	CAWSREGGEQYF
TRBV7-9	-	TRBJ2-2	-	15	TGTGCCAGCAGCTTCATCCGGTCGAACACCGGGGAGCTGTTTTTT	CASSFIRSNTGELFF
TRBV28	TRBD1	TRBJ1-6	-	14	TGTGCCAGCAGTCCCCGACAGGGGTTTTCACCCCTCCACTTT	CASSPRQGFSPLHF
TRBV28	TRBD1	TRBJ2-1	-	14	TGTGCCGCGATTGGACAGGTCATGACGAATGAGCAGTTCTTC	CAAIGQVMTNEQFF
TRBV5-4	-	TRBJ1-6	-	14	TGTGCCAGCAGCTCGGGGGGCAGGGATTCACCCCTCCACTTT	CASSSGGRDSPLHF